This T cell receptor beta chain was documented in a study of blood T cell repertoires in COVID-19. Clones were read by immunoSEQ multiplex PCR, and TCRdb kept only the in-frame ones, dropping some. The sample lists around 340,000 clones; less than 90% were seen once. CDR1 and CDR2 from the germline V gene are SEHNR and FQNEAQ (reference sequence). The V and J ends lost 5 bases and 5 bases respectively, with 25 bases between them. The CDR3 consists of 17 residues. The V gene is TRBV7-9, the J gene TRBJ2-7, with D tentatively TRBD2 (5 bases). The source material was peripheral blood. The TCR sequence derives from a woman in her sixties or seventies with COVID-19, enrolled during active disease. The chain's CDR3 is CASSPTAGPTPRDEQYF. In DNA, the CDR3 is TGTGCCAGCAGCCCGACCGCGGGCCCGACCCCAAGAGACGAGCAGTACTTC.